This TCR beta chain was found in a study of blood T cell repertoires in COVID-19 (dated by TCRdb to 2020 to 2022). Turning to the overall study: Samples covering the acute and convalescent phases of COVID-19 were provided by collaborators in the United States, Italy and Spain. Where HLA class I and class II types were available, the types were taken from metadata supplied by the sample provider, not from assay-based typing. Nearly every sample came with metadata listing a de-identified subject ID, COVID-19 status, age in years and sex. The samples were drawn from two sources: the first 160 participants of the ongoing ImmuneRACE study, and over 1,000 subjects contributed by 6 global collaborators. The prospective study material was composed of cDNA or gDNA derived from T cells, B-cell-depleted T cells, or PBMCs. Subjects who had been exposed to COVID-19, were actively infected with it, or had recovered from it provided the deeply sampled blood TCRbeta repertoires that made up the dataset. The repertoires were made available in a free public database intended to serve as a resource for research on the immune response to SARS-CoV-2.

Each collaborating institution followed its own protocols to collect whole blood in K2EDTA tubes. For TCRbeta analysis, collaborators shipped samples in one of three forms: frozen whole blood, isolated PBMCs, or DNA extracted from either of those sample types. TCRbeta CDR3 regions were amplified from genomic DNA by means of the immunoSEQ Assay, a bias-controlled multiplex PCR. The source study handled its data this way. The number of nucleated cells in each sample was estimated by amplification of reference gene primers within the assay. To quantify the absolute abundance of each unique TCRbeta CDR3 rearrangement, sequence reads were collapsed and filtered. For each sample, productive Simpson clonality was calculated as the square root of Simpson's diversity index across productive rearrangements. In TCRdb, the immuneACCESS table is reduced to in-frame sequences with V and J assigned. These tables do not hold every clone; where another copy was compared, an unresolved V gene accounts for under half, and the others remain unexplained. That table furnishes V, J and clone size, whereas the DNA furnished D and trimming. The sample contains 25,000 to 30,000 clones, 68% of them found a single time. The ten largest clones capture roughly a sixth of the sample.

A remark on this clone: What antigen it recognizes has not been identified. Per-base quality was not reported, and no clone a single base away is much larger than it.

For CDR1 and CDR2, the germline V gene lists SGHRS and YFSETQ. The junction shows trimming of 7 bases on V and 2 bases on J, and the gene matches do not reach 7 bases of it. Counted from cysteine to phenylalanine, this CDR3 has 17 amino acids. Left in the record is the CDR3 DNA by itself, 51 bases read in frame from the first base. Study-wide conclusions, independent of this receptor: Clinical and demographic metadata were provided uncurated, with the amount varying by source and participant.

The chain is encoded by TRBV5-1 joined to TRBJ2-3; 16 bases in between match TRBD2. This receptor was identified in a human donor in a cohort sampled during active COVID-19. The sample comprised peripheral blood. The nucleotides are TGCGCCAGCCATGGGACTAGCGGGAGGGCCTTCACAGATACGCAGTATTTT. Translated, this gives CASHGTSGRAFTDTQYF.